The 21 T cell receptor beta chains below all came from one sample that was sequenced in a study of OX40 agonist ivuxolimab in advanced cancers. Using immunoSEQ multiplex PCR, the repertoire was profiled, and TCRdb retains in-frame clones only, with some absent. The sample lists about 53,000 clones; under 90% were seen once. The specimen was CD4+ or CD8+ T cells sorted from blood, collected in a trial of the OX40 agonist ivuxolimab. All receptors come from an adult with an advanced solid tumor such as melanoma, head and neck, liver or kidney cancer.

This chain links TRBV4-3 with TRBJ1-5; D gene uncertain. Germline CDR1 reads LGHNA; CDR2 reads YSLEER. Trimming removed 4 bases from V and 4 bases from J, with 8 bases in between. This CDR3 is 13 amino acids long. The CDR3 here is CASSLDSNQPQHF. CDR3 bases: TGCGCCAGCAGCCTTGACTCGAATCAGCCCCAGCATTTT.

The gene calls are TRBV12-5 and TRBJ2-1, with D hard to call. Germline V gene sequence: CDR1 LGHNT, CDR2 FRNRAP. V was shortened by 6 bases and J by 2 bases, with 8 bases between the two germline ends. The CDR3 contains 13 residues. CDR3 DNA sequence: TGTGCTAGTGGAAGCGACACCTACAATGAGCAGTTCTTC. Protein sequence: CASGSDTYNEQFF. The variable domain in full, with the rest retrieved from reference TRBV12-5 and TRBJ2-1, is DARVTQTPRHKVTEMGQEVTMRCQPILGHNTVFWYRQTMMQGLELLAYFRNRAPLDDSGMPKDRFSAEMPDATLATLKIQPSEPRDSAVYFCASGSDTYNEQFFGPGTRLTVL.

The chain combines TRBV4-1 with TRBJ1-2, with D maybe TRBD1 (5 bases). The CDR3 spans 17 residues. CDR1 and CDR2 from the germline V gene are MGHRA and YSYEKL. Deletions cut 1 base from V and 4 bases from J, with 19 bases between. The CDR3 region is CASSQGGRAGSLYGYTF. The CDR3 DNA is TGCGCCAGCAGCCAAGGGGGGAGGGCAGGGTCACTCTATGGCTACACCTTC.

The chain carries TRBV6-1 and TRBJ2-2; TRBD2 aligns across 8 bases. CDR1 and CDR2 (germline): MNHNS, SASEGT. J was trimmed by 1 base and V by 5 bases; bases with no gene match: 3. The CDR3 spans 15 residues. The DNA of the CDR3 is TGTGCCAGCAGTCGGGAGGGGAGGAACACCGGGGAGCTGTTTTTT. It yields the protein CASSREGRNTGELFF.

This clone is classed as medium-sized. The rearrangement joins TRBV9 to TRBJ2-2, with D hard to call. Between the trimmed V and J ends, which lost 4 bases and 4 bases, there was a span of 11 bases. The CDR3 contains 14 residues. Germline lookup yields CDR1 SGDLS and CDR2 YYNGEE. The CDR3 protein is CASSLQVGTGELFF. In DNA, the CDR3 is TGTGCCAGCAGCCTACAAGTGGGCACCGGGGAGCTGTTTTTT.

CDR3 sequence reads: CASSAGQLDGQPQHF. The CDR3 nucleotides are TGTGCCAGCAGCGCCGGACAACTGGACGGTCAGCCCCAGCATTTT. The genes are TRBV9 and TRBJ1-5; maybe TRBD1 (5 bases). This CDR3 has 15 residues. The ends were cut back, 3 bases at V and 6 bases at J, with 16 bases in the middle. CDR1 and CDR2 (germline): SGDLS, YYNGEE.

The table lists this clone with a count of one. The gene calls are TRBV30 and TRBJ2-2, with D perhaps TRBD1 or TRBD2 (6 bases each). CDR1 is GTSNPN, CDR2 SVGIG, per germline (reference sequence). V was cut by 2 bases and J by 1 base, with 14 bases left in between. The CDR3 covers 16 residues. CDR3 region: CAWSSGLTGNTGELFF. The CDR3 DNA reads as TGTGCCTGGAGTTCGGGACTGACAGGGAACACCGGGGAGCTGTTTTTT.

J is TRBJ1-1 and V is TRBV12-5; TRBD1 aligns across 8 bases. Germline values: CDR1 LGHNT, CDR2 FRNRAP. The CDR3 length is 12 residues. V lost 5 bases to trimming and J lost 10 bases; unmatched junction nucleotides: 6. CDR3 coding DNA: TGTGCTAGTGGTACAGGGGGAATCGCAGCTTTCTTT. It yields the protein CASGTGGIAAFF. The complete variable domain, with remaining parts taken from reference TRBV12-5 and TRBJ1-1, reads DARVTQTPRHKVTEMGQEVTMRCQPILGHNTVFWYRQTMMQGLELLAYFRNRAPLDDSGMPKDRFSAEMPDATLATLKIQPSEPRDSAVYFCASGTGGIAAFFGQGTRLTVV.

J is TRBJ2-6 and V is TRBV7-9; the D gene could be TRBD1 or TRBD2 (6 bases each). The V and J ends lost 4 bases and 2 bases respectively, with 9 bases between them. This CDR3 contains 15 residues. The V gene's germline CDR1 is SEHNR and CDR2 FQNEAQ (reference sequence). CDR3 sequence: CASSSRGAGANVLTF. CDR3 in DNA: TGTGCCAGCAGCTCTAGGGGGGCTGGGGCCAACGTCCTGACTTTC.

The table lists this clone with a few counts. The V gene is TRBV6-5, the J gene TRBJ2-1; 9 nucleotides agree with TRBD1. V lost 2 bases to trimming and J lost 9 bases; unmatched junction nucleotides: 8. The CDR3 contains 15 residues. In germline, CDR1 is MNHEY, CDR2 SVGAGI. This CDR3 reads CASSYLTTGGGEQFF. The CDR3 DNA reads as TGTGCCAGCAGTTACCTGACCACAGGGGGCGGTGAGCAGTTCTTC.

The V call is TRBV5-1, the J call TRBJ2-6, with D uncertain. The CDR3 is 14 amino acids. With 4 bases removed from V and 2 bases from J, the gap between germline ends came to 7 bases. Germline V gives CDR1 SGHRS, CDR2 YFSETQ. The CDR3 loop reads CASSPTPGANVLTF. CDR3 coding DNA: TGCGCCAGCAGCCCGACTCCTGGGGCCAACGTCCTGACTTTC.

The chain has TRBV11-2 and TRBJ2-3; 8 bases align to TRBD1. The CDR3 is made up of 14 amino acids. V trimming: 5 bases; J trimming: 7 bases; junction bases outside the gene matches: 8. The germline CDR1 and CDR2 sequences are SGHAT and FQNNGV. This chain's CDR3 is CASSRDRWGNTQYF. CDR3 nucleotide sequence: TGTGCCAGCAGCCGGGACAGGTGGGGGAATACGCAGTATTTT.

This clone has more than one count but fewer than ten. J is TRBJ1-2 and V is TRBV27; 11 bases match TRBD1. V shed 7 bases and J 1 base; nucleotides not matched to a gene: 8. The CDR3 sequence is 16 residues long. CDR1 is MNHEY, CDR2 SMNVEV, per germline (reference sequence). The CDR3 bases are TGTGCCAGCACCCGGACAGGGGGCGAAAGTAACTATGGCTACACCTTC. Translating it yields CASTRTGGESNYGYTF.

The chain couples TRBV4-2 to TRBJ1-2; no definite D call. The CDR3 has 16 amino acids. V was cut by 3 bases and J by 0 bases, with 14 bases left in between. CDR1 and CDR2 (germline): LGHNA, YNFKEQ. The CDR3 here is CASSHEQRLTNYGYTF. CDR3 sequence (DNA): TGTGCCAGCAGCCATGAACAGCGACTTACTAACTATGGCTACACCTTC.

The CDR3 region is CASTDRGRATDTQYF. The DNA of the CDR3 is TGTGCCAGTACGGACAGGGGGCGAGCCACAGATACGCAGTATTTT. V is TRBV19 and J is TRBJ2-3; 11 positions match TRBD1. J gave up 2 bases and V 7 bases, and 5 bases lay outside the gene matches. Germline loops: CDR1 LNHDA, CDR2 SQIVND (reference sequence). The CDR3 sequence is 15 residues long.

J is TRBJ2-1 and V is TRBV7-2; no clear D gene. The CDR3 is 11 amino acids. V lost 5 bases and J 10 bases, leaving 9 bases between the germline ends. CDR1 and CDR2 (germline): SGHTA, FQGNSA. The CDR3 DNA is TGTGCCAGCAGCCCTGTCAGGGAGCAGTTCTTC. Its protein product is CASSPVREQFF. The full variable domain, in which reference TRBV7-2 and TRBJ2-1 provide the parts outside the CDR3, is GAGVSQSPSNKVTEKGKDVELRCDPISGHTALYWYRQSLGQGLEFLIYFQGNSAPDKSGLPSDRFSAERTGGSVSTLTIQRTQQEDSAVYLCASSPVREQFFGPGTRLTVL.

V gene TRBV30 combines with J gene TRBJ2-7, with a weak D call TRBD1 (6 bases). The length of the CDR3 is 14 residues. Germline lookup yields CDR1 GTSNPN and CDR2 SVGIG (reference sequence). V was cut by 6 bases and J by 6 bases, with 21 bases left in between. The CDR3 reads CACDRGGKRTEQYF. CDR3 in DNA: TGTGCCTGCGACCGAGGGGGAAAACGAACCGAGCAGTACTTC.

The genes are TRBV11-2 and TRBJ2-1, with D tentatively TRBD1 (5 bases). The CDR3 extends over 14 amino acids. CDR1 is SGHAT, CDR2 FQNNGV, per germline. Trimming took off 5 bases at V and 7 bases at J, with 15 bases between the two ends. As DNA, the CDR3 is TGTGCCAGCAGCCTAAAAGGACAAGAAAATGAGCAGTTCTTC. Residues: CASSLKGQENEQFF.

The J gene is TRBJ2-1, the V gene TRBV19; no firm D call. The CDR3 runs to 12 residues. Trimming pared 5 bases from V and 7 bases from J, leaving 9 bases between. The germline gives CDR1 LNHDA, CDR2 SQIVND (reference sequence). In nucleotides, the CDR3 is TGTGCCAGTAGTCCCGTAGAGAATGAGCAGTTCTTC. This translates into CASSPVENEQFF.

V and J are TRBV18 and TRBJ2-1, with a weak D call TRBD1 (5 bases). The CDR3 has 16 residues. Trimming pared 0 bases from V and 1 base from J, leaving 10 bases between. CDR1 is KGHSH and CDR2 is LQKENI in the germline V gene. In DNA form, the CDR3 reads TGTGCCAGCTCACCACCAGCTCAGGGTTCCTACAATGAGCAGTTCTTC. It is translated as CASSPPAQGSYNEQFF.

This clone showed up just once. This chain uses TRBV5-1 with TRBJ2-1, with 10 nucleotides matching TRBD2. Losses at the gene ends were 9 bases for V and 3 bases for J; bases not matched to a gene: 9. The CDR3 runs to 15 residues. The V gene's germline CDR1 is SGHRS and CDR2 YFSETQ. CDR3 sequence reads: CAKTVGLANYNEQFF. The CDR3 DNA reads as TGCGCCAAAACCGTGGGACTAGCGAACTACAATGAGCAGTTCTTC.